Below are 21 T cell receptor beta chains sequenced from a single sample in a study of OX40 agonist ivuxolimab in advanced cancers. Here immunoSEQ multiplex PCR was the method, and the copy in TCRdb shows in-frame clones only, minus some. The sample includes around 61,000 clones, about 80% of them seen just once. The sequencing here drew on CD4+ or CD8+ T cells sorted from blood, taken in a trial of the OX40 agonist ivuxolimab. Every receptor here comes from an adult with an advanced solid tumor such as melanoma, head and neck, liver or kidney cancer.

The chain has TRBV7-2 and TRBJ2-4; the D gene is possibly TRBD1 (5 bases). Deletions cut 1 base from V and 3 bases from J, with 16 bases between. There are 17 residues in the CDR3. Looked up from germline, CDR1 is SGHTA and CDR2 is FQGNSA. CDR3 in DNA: TGTGCCAGCAGCTTAGGGCCCCGGGCAAGGGGCAAAAACATTCAGTACTTC. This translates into CASSLGPRARGKNIQYF. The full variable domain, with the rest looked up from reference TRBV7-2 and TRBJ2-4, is GAGVSQSPSNKVTEKGKDVELRCDPISGHTALYWYRQSLGQGLEFLIYFQGNSAPDKSGLPSDRFSAERTGGSVSTLTIQRTQQEDSAVYLCASSLGPRARGKNIQYFGAGTRLSVL.

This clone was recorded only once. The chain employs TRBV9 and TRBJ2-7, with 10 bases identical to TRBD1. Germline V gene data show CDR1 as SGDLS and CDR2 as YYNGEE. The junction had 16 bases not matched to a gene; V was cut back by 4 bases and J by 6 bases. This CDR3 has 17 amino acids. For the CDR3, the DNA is TGTGCCAGCAGCAGGTCCGAGGGGACAGGGGTCTTGCGCGAGCAGTACTTC. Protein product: CASSRSEGTGVLREQYF.

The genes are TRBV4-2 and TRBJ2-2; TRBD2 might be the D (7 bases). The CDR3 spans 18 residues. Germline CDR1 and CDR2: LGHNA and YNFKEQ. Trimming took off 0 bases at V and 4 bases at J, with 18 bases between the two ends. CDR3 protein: CASSQDERAGAFTGELFF. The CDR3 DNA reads TGTGCCAGCAGCCAAGATGAGCGGGCGGGGGCGTTCACCGGGGAGCTGTTTTTT.

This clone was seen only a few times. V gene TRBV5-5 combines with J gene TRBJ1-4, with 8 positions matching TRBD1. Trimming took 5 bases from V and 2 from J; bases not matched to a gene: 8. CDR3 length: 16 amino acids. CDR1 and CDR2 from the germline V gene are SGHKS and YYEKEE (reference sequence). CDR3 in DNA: TGTGCCAGCAGTAGACAGGGGATGGGGACTAATGAAAAACTGTTTTTT. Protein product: CASSRQGMGTNEKLFF. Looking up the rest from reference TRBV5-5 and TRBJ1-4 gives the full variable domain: DAGVTQSPTHLIKTRGQQVTLRCSPISGHKSVSWYQQVLGQGPQFIFQYYEKEERGRGNFPDRFSARQFPNYSSELNVNALLLGDSALYLCASSRQGMGTNEKLFFGSGTQLSVL.

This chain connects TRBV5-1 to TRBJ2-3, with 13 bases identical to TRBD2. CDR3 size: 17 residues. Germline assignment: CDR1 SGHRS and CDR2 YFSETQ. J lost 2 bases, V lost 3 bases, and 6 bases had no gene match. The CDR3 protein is CASSSWTSGGFTDTQYF. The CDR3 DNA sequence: TGCGCCAGCAGCTCCTGGACTAGCGGGGGATTCACAGATACGCAGTATTTT.

The CDR3 nucleotides read TGTGCCAGCAGCCCCGGGACAGTTTCCTATGGCTACACCTTC. This sequence encodes CASSPGTVSYGYTF. This chain connects TRBV11-3 to TRBJ1-2; TRBD1 matches 7 bases. Germline V gene data show CDR1 as SGHNT and CDR2 as YENEEA. This CDR3 has 14 residues. V lost 5 bases and J lost 4; bases outside the gene matches: 7.

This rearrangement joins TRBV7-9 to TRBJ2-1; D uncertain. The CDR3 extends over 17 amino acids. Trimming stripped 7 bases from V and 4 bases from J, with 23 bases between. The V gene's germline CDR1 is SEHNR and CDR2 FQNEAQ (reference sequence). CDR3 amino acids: CASNWPLSEKRYNEQFF. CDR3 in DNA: TGTGCCAGCAACTGGCCATTGTCAGAGAAACGATACAATGAGCAGTTCTTC. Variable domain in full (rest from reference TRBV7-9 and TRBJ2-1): DTGVSQNPRHKITKRGQNVTFRCDPISEHNRLYWYRQTLGQGPEFLTYFQNEAQLEKSRLLSDRFSAERPKGSFSTLEIQRTEQGDSAMYLCASNWPLSEKRYNEQFFGPGTRLTVL.

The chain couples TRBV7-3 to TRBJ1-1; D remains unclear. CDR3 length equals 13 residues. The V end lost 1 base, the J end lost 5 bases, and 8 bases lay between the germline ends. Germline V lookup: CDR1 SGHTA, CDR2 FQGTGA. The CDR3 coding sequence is TGTGCCAGCAGCTTAATCGGCAGAACTGAAGCTTTCTTT. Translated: CASSLIGRTEAFF.

The CDR3 loop reads CAWSVGSVYGYTF. CDR3 nucleotides: TGTGCCTGGAGTGTAGGATCAGTCTATGGCTACACCTTC. The V call is TRBV30, the J call TRBJ1-2, with D unresolved. The V end was cut by 0 bases, the J end by 4 bases, with 9 bases between. The germline V gene encodes CDR1 GTSNPN and CDR2 SVGIG (reference sequence). The CDR3 is 13 amino acids.

DNA for the CDR3: TGCGCCAGCAGCTGGACACAAGAGACCCAGTACTTC. As protein: CASSWTQETQYF. The V and J genes are TRBV5-1 and TRBJ2-5; D is possibly TRBD1 (5 bases). Germline V lookup: CDR1 SGHRS, CDR2 YFSETQ. Trimming left V 3 bases short and J 2 bases short, with 5 bases between. This CDR3 region has 12 residues.

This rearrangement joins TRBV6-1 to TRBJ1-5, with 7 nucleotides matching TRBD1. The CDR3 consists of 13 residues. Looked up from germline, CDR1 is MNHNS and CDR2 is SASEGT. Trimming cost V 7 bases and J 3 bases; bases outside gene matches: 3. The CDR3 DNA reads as TGTGCCAGCACACAGGGGTCCAATCAGCCCCAGCATTTT. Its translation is CASTQGSNQPQHF.

The CDR3 nucleotides read TGCAGCGTCCGACAGGGGGCAGGAGAGACCCAGTACTTC. Protein sequence: CSVRQGAGETQYF. The J gene is TRBJ2-5, the V gene TRBV29-1, with 10 positions matching TRBD1. Germline CDR1 is SQVTM and CDR2 is ANQGSEA. Trimming at V came to 6 bases and at J to 4 bases, leaving 5 bases not matched to a gene. This CDR3 has 13 amino acids.

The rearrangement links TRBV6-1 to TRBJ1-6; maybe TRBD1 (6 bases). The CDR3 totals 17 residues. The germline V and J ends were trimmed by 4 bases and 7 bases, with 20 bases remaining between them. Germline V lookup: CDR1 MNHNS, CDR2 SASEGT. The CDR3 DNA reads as TGTGCCAGCAGTGTATATTATTCAGGGGTATCGAATTCACCCCTCCACTTT. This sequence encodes CASSVYYSGVSNSPLHF.

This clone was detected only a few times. The chain's CDR3 is CASSARQGVMGNTEAFF. In DNA form, the CDR3 reads TGTGCCAGTAGTGCTCGACAGGGGGTCATGGGGAACACTGAAGCTTTCTTT. The chain joins TRBV19 to TRBJ1-1; 9 bases match TRBD1. The ends lost 5 bases at V and 1 base at J; junction bases unmatched: 11. This CDR3 has 17 amino acids. Germline CDR1 and CDR2: LNHDA and SQIVND (reference sequence).

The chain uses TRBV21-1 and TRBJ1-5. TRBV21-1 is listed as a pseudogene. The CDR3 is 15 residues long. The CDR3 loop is CASSKAPAWNQPQHF. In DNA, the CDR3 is TGTGCCAGCAGCAAAGCTCCGGCTTGGAATCAGCCCCAGCATTTT.

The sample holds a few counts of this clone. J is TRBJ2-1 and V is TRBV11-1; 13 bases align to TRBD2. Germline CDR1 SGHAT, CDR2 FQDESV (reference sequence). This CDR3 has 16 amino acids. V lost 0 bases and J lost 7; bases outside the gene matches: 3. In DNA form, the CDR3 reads TGTGCCAGCAGCTTAGCCACTAGCGGGGGGGGTAATGAGCAGTTCTTC. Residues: CASSLATSGGGNEQFF.

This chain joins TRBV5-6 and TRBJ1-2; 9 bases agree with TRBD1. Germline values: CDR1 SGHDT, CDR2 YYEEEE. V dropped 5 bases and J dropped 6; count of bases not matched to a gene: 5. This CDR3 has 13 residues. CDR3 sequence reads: CASRRTGANGYTF. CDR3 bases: TGTGCCAGCAGGCGGACAGGGGCAAATGGCTACACCTTC.

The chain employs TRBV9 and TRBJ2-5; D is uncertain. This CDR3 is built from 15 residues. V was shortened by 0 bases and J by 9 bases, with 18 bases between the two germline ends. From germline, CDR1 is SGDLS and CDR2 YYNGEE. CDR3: CASSVGGPASLAQYF. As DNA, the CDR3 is TGTGCCAGCAGCGTAGGAGGCCCCGCCTCGTTGGCCCAGTACTTC.

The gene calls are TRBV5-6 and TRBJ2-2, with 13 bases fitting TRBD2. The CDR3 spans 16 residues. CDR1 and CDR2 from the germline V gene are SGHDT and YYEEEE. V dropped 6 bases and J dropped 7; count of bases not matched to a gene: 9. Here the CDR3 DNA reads TGTGCCAGCACCCTCTCGGGACTAGCGGGGCACGGGGAGCTGTTTTTT. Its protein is CASTLSGLAGHGELFF.

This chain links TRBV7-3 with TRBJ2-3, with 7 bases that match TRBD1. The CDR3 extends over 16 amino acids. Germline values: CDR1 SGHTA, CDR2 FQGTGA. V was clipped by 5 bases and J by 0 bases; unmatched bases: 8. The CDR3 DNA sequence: TGTGCCAGCAGCGCCCAAGGGGGCCCAAGCACAGATACGCAGTATTTT. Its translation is CASSAQGGPSTDTQYF.

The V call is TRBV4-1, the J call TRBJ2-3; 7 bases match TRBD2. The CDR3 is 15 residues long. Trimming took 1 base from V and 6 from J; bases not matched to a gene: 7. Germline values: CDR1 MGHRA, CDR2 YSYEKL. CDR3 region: CASSQVGREKDTQYF. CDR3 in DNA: TGCGCCAGCAGCCAAGTCGGGCGGGAGAAGGATACGCAGTATTTT.